These T cell receptor beta chains were read from a single sample in a study of T cells in Graves' hyperthyroidism and ophthalmopathy. TCRdb called the multiplex PCR reads again in MiXCR, with one record for every CDR3 protein. Here the sample spans about half a million distinct CDR3 sequences, 20% being singletons. Specimen: blood. The receptors derive from a man aged 35 to 55 with Graves' ophthalmopathy. CDR3s include the opening cysteine and the closing phenylalanine or tryptophan. Each record gives: D gene, clone size, V gene, J gene, CDR3 DNA, CDR3 protein. A D gene is named only where the DNA matches it firmly. A clone size is listed for some rows: how often the clone was seen (once, few, many), or a class if it is expanded.

d_call: TRBD2
clone_size: .
v_call: TRBV20-1
j_call: TRBJ2-5
cdr3_nt: TGCAGTGCAGGGCTAGCGGGGAATAAAAAGGGGGGCCAGTACTTC
cdr3_aa: CSAGLAGNKKGGQYF

d_call: TRBD1
clone_size: .
v_call: TRBV12-3/TRBV12-4
j_call: TRBJ1-2
cdr3_nt: TGTGCCAGCAGTTTAGGCCGCAGGGGGAACTATGGCTACACCTTC
cdr3_aa: CASSLGRRGNYGYTF

d_call: .
clone_size: .
v_call: TRBV11-2
j_call: TRBJ2-7
cdr3_nt: TGTGCCAGCAGCTTAGAGGGGACAAGTCGATTCGAGCAGTACTTC
cdr3_aa: CASSLEGTSRFEQYF

d_call: .
clone_size: few
v_call: TRBV20-1
j_call: TRBJ2-7
cdr3_nt: TGCAGTGCTAGGGACCACTTAACCCCGTCCTACGAGCAGTACTTC
cdr3_aa: CSARDHLTPSYEQYF

d_call: .
clone_size: few
v_call: TRBV24-1
j_call: TRBJ1-5
cdr3_nt: TGTGCCACCAGTGCGCCGGGTAATCAGCCCCAGCATTTT
cdr3_aa: CATSAPGNQPQHF

d_call: .
clone_size: .
v_call: TRBV7-2
j_call: TRBJ2-7
cdr3_nt: TGTGCCAGCAGCTTAGATATGGGGTCCTACGAGCAGTACTTC
cdr3_aa: CASSLDMGSYEQYF

d_call: TRBD2
clone_size: few
v_call: TRBV28
j_call: TRBJ2-5
cdr3_nt: TGTGCCAGCAGTCCCGCGGGAGATGAGACCCAGTACTTC
cdr3_aa: CASSPAGDETQYF

d_call: .
clone_size: many
v_call: TRBV11-2
j_call: TRBJ2-1
cdr3_nt: TGTGCCAGCAGCTACCTCAGGGGCAATGAGCAGTTCTTC
cdr3_aa: CASSYLRGNEQFF

d_call: TRBD1
clone_size: few
v_call: TRBV3-1
j_call: TRBJ1-6
cdr3_nt: TGTGCCAGCAGCCCATCCGGGACAGCAAATTCACCCCTCCACTTT
cdr3_aa: CASSPSGTANSPLHF

d_call: .
clone_size: few
v_call: TRBV5-6
j_call: TRBJ2-7
cdr3_nt: TGTGCCAGCAGCCGTCGCGAATCCTACGAGCAGTACTTC
cdr3_aa: CASSRRESYEQYF

d_call: .
clone_size: .
v_call: TRBV7-2
j_call: TRBJ1-5
cdr3_nt: TGTGCCAGCAGCTTAGTGGGGGGACCCGATCAGCCCCAGCATTTT
cdr3_aa: CASSLVGGPDQPQHF

d_call: .
clone_size: few
v_call: TRBV5-1
j_call: TRBJ2-5
cdr3_nt: TGCGCCAGCAGCTTGGTGGACAGCCACCAGGAGACCCAGTACTTC
cdr3_aa: CASSLVDSHQETQYF

d_call: TRBD1
clone_size: many
v_call: TRBV2
j_call: TRBJ2-3
cdr3_nt: TGTGCCAGCAGCAAGACAGGGGGTCGGGATACGCAGTATTTT
cdr3_aa: CASSKTGGRDTQYF

d_call: .
clone_size: many
v_call: TRBV11-2
j_call: TRBJ1-1
cdr3_nt: TGTGCCAGCAGTTCGTCTGGGGACACTGAAGCTTTCTTT
cdr3_aa: CASSSSGDTEAFF

d_call: .
clone_size: .
v_call: TRBV7-3
j_call: TRBJ2-5
cdr3_nt: TGTGCCAGCAGCCCGACAAGGGAAGAGACCCAGTACTTC
cdr3_aa: CASSPTREETQYF

d_call: .
clone_size: few
v_call: TRBV30
j_call: TRBJ2-2
cdr3_nt: TGTGCCTGGAGTAGTCAGGATGAGCTGTTTTTT
cdr3_aa: CAWSSQDELFF

d_call: .
clone_size: few
v_call: TRBV7-2
j_call: TRBJ2-3
cdr3_nt: TGTGCCAGCAGCCCACGGTCCCCACTTGATGATACGCAGTATTTT
cdr3_aa: CASSPRSPLDDTQYF

d_call: TRBD2
clone_size: .
v_call: TRBV12-5
j_call: TRBJ2-1
cdr3_nt: TGTGCTAGTGGTTTGGTACTAGTAGGTAGCGGGAGAGGGCATGAGCAGTTCTTC
cdr3_aa: CASGLVLVGSGRGHEQFF

d_call: TRBD1
clone_size: many
v_call: TRBV7-9
j_call: TRBJ1-2
cdr3_nt: TGTGCCAGCAGCTTAGAGGGGGCGAATGGCTACACCTTC
cdr3_aa: CASSLEGANGYTF

d_call: .
clone_size: .
v_call: TRBV9
j_call: TRBJ2-7
cdr3_nt: TGTGCCAGTGGAGGTGGGGGTTACGAGCAGTACTTC
cdr3_aa: CASGGGGYEQYF

d_call: .
clone_size: few
v_call: TRBV6-1
j_call: TRBJ1-4
cdr3_nt: TGTGCCAGCAGGGACAGACCTAATGAAAAACTGTTTTTT
cdr3_aa: CASRDRPNEKLFF

d_call: TRBD1
clone_size: few
v_call: TRBV18
j_call: TRBJ1-2
cdr3_nt: TGTGCCAGCTCACCACGGACAGGTAGCGGCTATGGCTACACCTTC
cdr3_aa: CASSPRTGSGYGYTF

d_call: .
clone_size: .
v_call: TRBV20-1
j_call: TRBJ2-5
cdr3_nt: TGCAGTGCTGCGGGACGCCAGGAGACCCAGTACTTC
cdr3_aa: CSAAGRQETQYF

d_call: TRBD1
clone_size: .
v_call: TRBV20-1
j_call: TRBJ1-2
cdr3_nt: TGCAGTGCTAGACCCGGGACAGGGAAAGGCTACACCTTC
cdr3_aa: CSARPGTGKGYTF